Listed below are T cell receptor beta chains from one sample, sequenced in a study of blood T cell repertoires in COVID-19. The data were produced by immunoSEQ multiplex PCR, yet TCRdb's version contains in-frame clones alone and is incomplete. This table has hundreds of thousands of clones, around 89% appearing once. Sequencing used peripheral blood. These receptors came from a woman between 35 and 50 years old who had recovered from COVID-19. Each CDR3 is given without its conserved first and last residue.

j_call v_call cdr3_aa
TRBJ2-2 TRBV27 ATRGGHTGELF
TRBJ1-4 TRBV11-2 ASSLVQGAWEKLF
TRBJ1-5 TRBV21-1 ASSHRRDRGPDSNQPQH
TRBJ1-2 TRBV11-2 ASSGGGYGYT
TRBJ2-1 TRBV11-3 ASSLDPSGSLHEQF
TRBJ1-1 TRBV24-1 ATSGGGGQPEEAF
TRBJ2-7 TRBV2 ASSVLPIGPYEQY
TRBJ2-6 TRBV19 ASSIAGGSGANVLT
TRBJ1-1 TRBV5-1 ASSLRQANTEAF
TRBJ2-1 TRBV7-8 ASSPLTGGAPRYNEQF
TRBJ2-2 TRBV5-1 ASSLAGLAGAVNTGELF
TRBJ2-1 TRBV5-5 ASSAQTGNEQF
TRBJ2-3 TRBV4-3 ASSQDRWGADTQY
TRBJ2-3 TRBV6-5 ASSYGDRRDTQY
TRBJ1-1 TRBV2 ATGTGLNTEAF
TRBJ1-2 TRBV5-6 ASSLGQGFLGYT
TRBJ2-2 TRBV2 ASSEPKGLLTGELF
TRBJ2-2 TRBV3-1/TRBV3-2 ASSQGAGPGTGELF
TRBJ2-5 TRBV4-2 ASSQDRTSPFPQY
TRBJ2-1 TRBV5-4 ASSSTGVSLSDEQF
TRBJ2-1 TRBV5-4 ASSLFVGLATTHNEQF
TRBJ1-3 TRBV15 ATSRDRGGGNTIY
TRBJ2-7 TRBV6-6 ASQSTSGTGLGEQY
TRBJ2-3 TRBV10-2 ATSTSGPSTDTQY
TRBJ2-3 TRBV10-3 ATDSSGTDTQY
TRBJ1-5 TRBV2 ASSPTGTGYRQPQH
TRBJ2-7 TRBV4-3 ASSQDSASGAYEQY
TRBJ2-7 TRBV15 ATSRDGAAGTYEQY
TRBJ1-3 TRBV29-1 SVVVTGRGNTIY
TRBJ1-5 TRBV30 AWSVRGGVNQPQH
TRBJ1-4 TRBV28 ASSFGDRAGGEKLF
TRBJ1-5 TRBV30 AWSVRQGPGNQPQH
TRBJ1-3 TRBV7-9 ASSLEGPGAGNTIY
TRBJ2-3 TRBV5-8 ASSLGTSGNTDTQY
TRBJ2-1 TRBV6-5 ASNRGGGTYNEQF
TRBJ1-2 TRBV6-2/TRBV6-3 ASSYPQGGPSGYT
TRBJ1-3 TRBV30 AWSGGGGQGMGNTIY
TRBJ2-2 TRBV7-9 ASSFPGFGELF
TRBJ2-1 TRBV7-2 ASTPSGRTYNEQF
TRBJ1-1 TRBV3-1/TRBV3-2 ASSGGGPSTEAF